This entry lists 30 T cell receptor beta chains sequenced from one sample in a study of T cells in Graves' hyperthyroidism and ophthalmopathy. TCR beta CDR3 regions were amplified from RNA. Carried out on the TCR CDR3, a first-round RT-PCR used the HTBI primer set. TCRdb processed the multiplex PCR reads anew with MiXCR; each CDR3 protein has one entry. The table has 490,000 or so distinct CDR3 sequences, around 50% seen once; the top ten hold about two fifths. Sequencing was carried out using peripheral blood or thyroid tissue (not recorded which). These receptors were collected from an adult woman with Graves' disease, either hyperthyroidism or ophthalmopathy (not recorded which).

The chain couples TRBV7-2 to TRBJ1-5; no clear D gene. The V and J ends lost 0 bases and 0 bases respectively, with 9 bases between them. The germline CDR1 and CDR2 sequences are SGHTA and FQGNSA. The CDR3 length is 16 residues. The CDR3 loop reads CASSLATVYSNQPQHF. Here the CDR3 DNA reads TGTGCCAGCAGCTTAGCGACGGTGTATAGCAATCAGCCCCAGCATTTT.

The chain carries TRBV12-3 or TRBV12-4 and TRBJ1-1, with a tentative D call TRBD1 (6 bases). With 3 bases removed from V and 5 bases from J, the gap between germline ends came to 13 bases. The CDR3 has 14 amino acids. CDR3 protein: CASSFFQGQTEAFF. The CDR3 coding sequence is TGTGCCAGCAGTTTTTTCCAGGGGCAGACTGAAGCTTTCTTT.

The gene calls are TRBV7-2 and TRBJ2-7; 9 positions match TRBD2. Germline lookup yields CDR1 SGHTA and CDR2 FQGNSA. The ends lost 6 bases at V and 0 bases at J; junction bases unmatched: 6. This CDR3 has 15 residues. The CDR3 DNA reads TGTGCCAGCAGATACCGACTAGCGGACTCCTACGAGCAGTACTTC. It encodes CASRYRLADSYEQYF.

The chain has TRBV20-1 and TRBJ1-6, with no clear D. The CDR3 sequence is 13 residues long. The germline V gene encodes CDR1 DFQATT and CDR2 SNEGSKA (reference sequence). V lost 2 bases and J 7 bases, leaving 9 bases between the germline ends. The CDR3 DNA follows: TGCAGTGCTAGATACGGAGAAAATTCACCCCTCCACTTT. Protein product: CSARYGENSPLHF.

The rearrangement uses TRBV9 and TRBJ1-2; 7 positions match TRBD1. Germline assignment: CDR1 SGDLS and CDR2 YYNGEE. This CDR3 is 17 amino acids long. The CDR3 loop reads CARNSNLDRRTNYGYTF. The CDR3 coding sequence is TGTGCTAGGAACTCAAATCTGGACAGGCGGACTAACTATGGCTACACCTTC.

CDR3 residues: CSARADRDWEKLFF. The CDR3 nucleotides are TGCAGTGCTAGAGCAGACAGGGATTGGGAAAAACTGTTTTTT. The J gene is TRBJ1-4, the V gene TRBV20-1, with 7 nucleotides matching TRBD1. CDR1 and CDR2 (germline): DFQATT, SNEGSKA (reference sequence). The CDR3 sequence is 14 residues long. The trim removed 1 base at V and 8 bases at J, leaving 7 bases unmatched.

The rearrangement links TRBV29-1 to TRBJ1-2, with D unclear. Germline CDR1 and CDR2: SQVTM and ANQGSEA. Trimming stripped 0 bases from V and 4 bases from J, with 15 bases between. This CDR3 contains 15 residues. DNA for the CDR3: TGCAGCGTTGAAGATCCTCTTGTATTTGTCTATGGCTACACCTTC. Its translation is CSVEDPLVFVYGYTF.

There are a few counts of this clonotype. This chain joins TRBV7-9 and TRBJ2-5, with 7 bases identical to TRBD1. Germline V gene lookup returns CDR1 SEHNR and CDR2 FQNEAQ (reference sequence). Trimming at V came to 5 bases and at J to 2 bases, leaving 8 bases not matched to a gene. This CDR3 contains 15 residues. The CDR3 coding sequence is TGTGCCAGCAGCCCTAGGGGGCAGGGGCAAGAGACCCAGTACTTC. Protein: CASSPRGQGQETQYF.

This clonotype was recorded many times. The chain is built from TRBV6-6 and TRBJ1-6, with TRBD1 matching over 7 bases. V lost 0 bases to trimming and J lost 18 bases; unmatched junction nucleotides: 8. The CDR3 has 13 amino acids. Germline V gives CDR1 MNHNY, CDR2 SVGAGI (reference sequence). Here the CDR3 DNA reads TGTGCCAGCAGTTACTCGAAGGGGGCCGGGGGCCACTTT. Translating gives CASSYSKGAGGHF.

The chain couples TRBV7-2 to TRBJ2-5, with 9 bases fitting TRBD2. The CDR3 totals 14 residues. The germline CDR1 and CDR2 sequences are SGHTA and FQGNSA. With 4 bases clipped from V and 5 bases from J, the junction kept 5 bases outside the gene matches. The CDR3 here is CASSWISGSETQYF. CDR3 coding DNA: TGTGCCAGCAGCTGGATTAGCGGGAGTGAGACCCAGTACTTC.

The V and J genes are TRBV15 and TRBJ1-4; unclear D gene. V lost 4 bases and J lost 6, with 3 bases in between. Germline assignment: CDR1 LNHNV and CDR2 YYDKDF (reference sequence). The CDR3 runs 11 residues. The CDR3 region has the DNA TGTGCCACCAGCAACCATGAAAAACTGTTTTTT. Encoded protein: CATSNHEKLFF.

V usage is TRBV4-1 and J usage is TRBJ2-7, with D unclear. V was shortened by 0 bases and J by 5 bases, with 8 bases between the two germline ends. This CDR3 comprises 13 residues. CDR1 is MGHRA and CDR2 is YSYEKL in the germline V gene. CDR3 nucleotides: TGCGCCAGCAGCCAAGAACGTTCTGACGAGCAGTACTTC. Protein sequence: CASSQERSDEQYF.

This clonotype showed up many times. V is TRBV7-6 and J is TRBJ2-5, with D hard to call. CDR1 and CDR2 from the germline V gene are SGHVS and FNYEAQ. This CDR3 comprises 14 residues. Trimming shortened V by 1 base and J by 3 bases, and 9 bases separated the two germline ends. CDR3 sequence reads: CASSLEFSEETQYF. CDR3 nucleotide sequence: TGTGCCAGCAGCTTAGAGTTTTCCGAAGAGACCCAGTACTTC.

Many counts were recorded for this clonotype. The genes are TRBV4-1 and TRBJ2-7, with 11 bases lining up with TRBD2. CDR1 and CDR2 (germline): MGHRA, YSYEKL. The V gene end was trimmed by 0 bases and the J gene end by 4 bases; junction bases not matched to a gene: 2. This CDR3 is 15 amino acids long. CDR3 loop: CASSQEGTSGYEQYF. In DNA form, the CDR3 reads TGCGCCAGCAGCCAAGAGGGGACTAGCGGATACGAGCAGTACTTC.

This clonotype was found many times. The CDR3 reads CSAGPGGSYNSPLHF. The CDR3 DNA reads as TGCAGTGCCGGACCAGGGGGCTCTTATAATTCACCCCTCCACTTT. The rearrangement uses TRBV20-1 and TRBJ1-6; 8 nucleotides match TRBD1. CDR3 length: 15 amino acids. J was trimmed by 4 bases and V by 6 bases; bases with no gene match: 8. Germline V lookup: CDR1 DFQATT, CDR2 SNEGSKA (reference sequence).

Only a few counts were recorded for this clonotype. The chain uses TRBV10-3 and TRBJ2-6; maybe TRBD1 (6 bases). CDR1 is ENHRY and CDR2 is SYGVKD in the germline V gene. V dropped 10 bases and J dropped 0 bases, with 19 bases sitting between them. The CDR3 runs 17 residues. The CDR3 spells CASGVPTGRSGANVLTF. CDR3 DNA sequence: TGTGCCAGCGGAGTCCCGACAGGCCGCTCTGGGGCCAACGTCCTGACTTTC.

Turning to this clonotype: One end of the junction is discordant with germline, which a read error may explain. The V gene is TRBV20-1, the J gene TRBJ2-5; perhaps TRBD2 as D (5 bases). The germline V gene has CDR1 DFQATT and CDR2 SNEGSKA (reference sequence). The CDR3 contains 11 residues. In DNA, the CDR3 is TGCAGTGCCCCCAACGAAGGAGCGGTACTCTTC. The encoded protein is CSAPNEGAVLF.

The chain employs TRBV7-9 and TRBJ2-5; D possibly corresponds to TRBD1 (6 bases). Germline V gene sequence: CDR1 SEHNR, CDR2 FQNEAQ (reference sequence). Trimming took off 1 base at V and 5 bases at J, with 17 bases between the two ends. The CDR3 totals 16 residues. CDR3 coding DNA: TGTGCCAGCAGCTTAGTCTTTTCTGGGGGCACGGAGACCCAGTACTTC. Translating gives CASSLVFSGGTETQYF.

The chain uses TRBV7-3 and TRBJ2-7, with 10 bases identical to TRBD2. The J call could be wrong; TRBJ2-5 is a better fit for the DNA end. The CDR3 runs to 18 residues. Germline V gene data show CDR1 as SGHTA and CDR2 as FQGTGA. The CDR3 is CASTLAGDDPSNKETQYF. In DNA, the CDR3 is TGTGCCAGCACCCTAGCGGGGGATGATCCCTCCAATAAAGAGACCCAGTACTTC.

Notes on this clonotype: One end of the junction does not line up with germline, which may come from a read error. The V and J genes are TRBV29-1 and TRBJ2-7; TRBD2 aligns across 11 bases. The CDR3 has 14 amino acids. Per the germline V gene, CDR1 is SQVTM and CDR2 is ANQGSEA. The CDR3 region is CSGLIAGGDYEQYF. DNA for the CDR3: TGCAGTGGACTAATAGCGGGAGGGGACTACGAGCAATACTTC.

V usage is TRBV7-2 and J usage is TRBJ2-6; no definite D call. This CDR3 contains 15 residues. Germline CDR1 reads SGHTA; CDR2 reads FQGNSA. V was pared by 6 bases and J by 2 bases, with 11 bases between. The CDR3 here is CASRGLGTGANVLTF. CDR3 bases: TGTGCCAGCAGGGGATTGGGCACTGGGGCCAACGTCCTGACTTTC.

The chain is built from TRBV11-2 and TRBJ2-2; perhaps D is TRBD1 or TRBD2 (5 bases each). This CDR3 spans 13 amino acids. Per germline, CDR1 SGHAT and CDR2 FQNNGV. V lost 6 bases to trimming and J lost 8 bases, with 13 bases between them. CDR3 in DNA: TGTGCCAGCAGGCCCACCTGGGGGGGGGAGCTGTTTTTT. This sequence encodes CASRPTWGGELFF.

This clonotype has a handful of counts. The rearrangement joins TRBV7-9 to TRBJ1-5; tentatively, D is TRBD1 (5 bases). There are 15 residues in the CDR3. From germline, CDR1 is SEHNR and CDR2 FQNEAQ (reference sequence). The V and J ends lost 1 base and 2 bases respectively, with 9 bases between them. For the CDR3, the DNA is TGTGCCAGCAGCTTAGGACAGTACGGCAATCAGCCCCAGCATTTT. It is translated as CASSLGQYGNQPQHF.

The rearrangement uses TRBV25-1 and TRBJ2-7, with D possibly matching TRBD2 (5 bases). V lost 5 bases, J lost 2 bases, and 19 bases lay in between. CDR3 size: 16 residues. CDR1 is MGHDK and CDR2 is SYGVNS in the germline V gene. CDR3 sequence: CASSSPPRTGTYEQYF. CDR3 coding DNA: TGTGCCAGCAGTAGCCCTCCCAGGACGGGGACCTACGAGCAGTACTTC.

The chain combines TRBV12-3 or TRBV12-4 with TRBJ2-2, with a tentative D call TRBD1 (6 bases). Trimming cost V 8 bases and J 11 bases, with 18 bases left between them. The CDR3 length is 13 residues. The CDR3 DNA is TGTGCCAGCGGAACGGACAGTACCTACGAGCTGTTTTTT. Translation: CASGTDSTYELFF.

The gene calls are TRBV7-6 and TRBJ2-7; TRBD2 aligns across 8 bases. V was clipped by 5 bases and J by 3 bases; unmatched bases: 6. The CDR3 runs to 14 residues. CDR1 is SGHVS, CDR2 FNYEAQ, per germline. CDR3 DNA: TGTGCCAGCAGCCCGATACTAGCGGACTACGAGCAGTACTTC. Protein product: CASSPILADYEQYF.

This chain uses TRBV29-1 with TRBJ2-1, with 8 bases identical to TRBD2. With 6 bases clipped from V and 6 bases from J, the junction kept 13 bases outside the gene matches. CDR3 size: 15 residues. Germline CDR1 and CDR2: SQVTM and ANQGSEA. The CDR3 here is CSVSVTGTRLNEQFF. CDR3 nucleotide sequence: TGCAGCGTCAGTGTTACCGGGACTAGGCTCAATGAGCAGTTCTTC.

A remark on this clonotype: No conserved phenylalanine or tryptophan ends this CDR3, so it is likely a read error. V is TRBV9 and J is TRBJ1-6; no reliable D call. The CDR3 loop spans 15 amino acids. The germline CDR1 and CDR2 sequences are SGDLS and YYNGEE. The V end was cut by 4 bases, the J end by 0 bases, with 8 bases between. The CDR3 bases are TGTGCCAGCAGCCCGGGGAGCTCCTATAATTCACCCCTCCACCTT. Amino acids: CASSPGSSYNSPLHL.

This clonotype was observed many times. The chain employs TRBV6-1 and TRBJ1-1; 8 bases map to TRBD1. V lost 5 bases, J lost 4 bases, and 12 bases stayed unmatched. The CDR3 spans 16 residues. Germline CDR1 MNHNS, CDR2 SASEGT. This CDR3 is CASSIAGGEVSTEAFF. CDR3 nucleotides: TGTGCCAGCAGTATAGCAGGGGGCGAGGTGAGCACTGAAGCTTTCTTT.

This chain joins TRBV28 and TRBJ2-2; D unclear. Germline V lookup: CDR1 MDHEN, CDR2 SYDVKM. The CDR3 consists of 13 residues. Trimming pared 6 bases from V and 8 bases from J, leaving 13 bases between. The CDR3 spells CASSLDGWGELFF. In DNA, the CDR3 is TGTGCCAGCAGCTTGGACGGGTGGGGGGAGCTGTTTTTT.